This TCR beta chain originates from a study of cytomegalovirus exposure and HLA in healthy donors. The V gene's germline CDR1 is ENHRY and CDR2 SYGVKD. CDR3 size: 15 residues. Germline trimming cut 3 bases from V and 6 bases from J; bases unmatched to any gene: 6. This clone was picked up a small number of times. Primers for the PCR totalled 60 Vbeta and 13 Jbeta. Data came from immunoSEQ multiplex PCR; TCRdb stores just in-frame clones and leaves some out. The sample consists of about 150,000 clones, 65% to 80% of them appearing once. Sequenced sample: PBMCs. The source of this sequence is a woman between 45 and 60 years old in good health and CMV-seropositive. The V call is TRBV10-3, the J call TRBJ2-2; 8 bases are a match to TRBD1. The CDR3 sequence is CAISDWTGQPGELFF. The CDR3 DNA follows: TGTGCCATCAGTGATTGGACAGGGCAGCCCGGGGAGCTGTTTTTT.